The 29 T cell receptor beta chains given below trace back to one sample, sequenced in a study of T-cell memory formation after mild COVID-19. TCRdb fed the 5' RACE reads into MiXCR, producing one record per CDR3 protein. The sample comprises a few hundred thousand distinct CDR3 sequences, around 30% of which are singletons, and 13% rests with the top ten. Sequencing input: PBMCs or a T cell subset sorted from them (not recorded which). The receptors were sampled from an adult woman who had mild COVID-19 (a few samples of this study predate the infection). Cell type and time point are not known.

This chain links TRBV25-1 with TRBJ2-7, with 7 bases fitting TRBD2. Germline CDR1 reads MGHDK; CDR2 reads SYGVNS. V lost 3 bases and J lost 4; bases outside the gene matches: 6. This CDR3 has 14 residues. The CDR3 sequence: CASSDWGGRYEQYF. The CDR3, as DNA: TGTGCCAGCAGTGATTGGGGAGGGCGGTACGAGCAGTACTTC.

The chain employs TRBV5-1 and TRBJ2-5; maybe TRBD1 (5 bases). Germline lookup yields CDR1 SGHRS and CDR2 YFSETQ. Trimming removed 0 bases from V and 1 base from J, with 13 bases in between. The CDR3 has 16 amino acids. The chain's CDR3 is CASSLEGAAFQETQYF. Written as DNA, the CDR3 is TGCGCCAGCAGCTTGGAAGGGGCTGCCTTCCAAGAGACCCAGTACTTC.

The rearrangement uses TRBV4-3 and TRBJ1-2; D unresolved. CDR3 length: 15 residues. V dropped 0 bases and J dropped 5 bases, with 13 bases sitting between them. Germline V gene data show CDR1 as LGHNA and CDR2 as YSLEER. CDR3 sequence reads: CASSQEDPGRYGYTF. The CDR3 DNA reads TGCGCCAGCAGCCAAGAAGACCCCGGACGGTATGGCTACACCTTC.

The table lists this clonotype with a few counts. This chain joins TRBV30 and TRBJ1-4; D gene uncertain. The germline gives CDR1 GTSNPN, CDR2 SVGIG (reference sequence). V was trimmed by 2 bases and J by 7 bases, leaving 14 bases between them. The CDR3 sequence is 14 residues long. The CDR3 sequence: CAWSIWSNSEKLFF. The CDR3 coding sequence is TGTGCCTGGAGTATTTGGTCTAATAGTGAAAAACTGTTTTTT.

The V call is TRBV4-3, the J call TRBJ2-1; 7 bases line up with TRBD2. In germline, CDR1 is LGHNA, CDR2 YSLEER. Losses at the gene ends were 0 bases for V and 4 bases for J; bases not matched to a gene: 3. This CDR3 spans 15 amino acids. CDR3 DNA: TGCGCCAGCAGCCAAGAGCGGGGGAGATACAATGAGCAGTTCTTC. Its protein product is CASSQERGRYNEQFF.

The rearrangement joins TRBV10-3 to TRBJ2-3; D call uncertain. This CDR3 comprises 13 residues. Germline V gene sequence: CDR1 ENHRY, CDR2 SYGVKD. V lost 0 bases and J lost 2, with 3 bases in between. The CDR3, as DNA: TGTGCCATCAGTGAGTCAAACACAGATACGCAGTATTTT. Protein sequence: CAISESNTDTQYF.

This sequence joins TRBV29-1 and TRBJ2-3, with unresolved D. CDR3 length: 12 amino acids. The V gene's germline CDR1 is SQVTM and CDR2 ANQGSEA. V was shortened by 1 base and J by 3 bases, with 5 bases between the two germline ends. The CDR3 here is CSVEGKTDTQYF. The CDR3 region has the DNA TGCAGCGTTGAAGGCAAGACAGATACGCAGTATTTT.

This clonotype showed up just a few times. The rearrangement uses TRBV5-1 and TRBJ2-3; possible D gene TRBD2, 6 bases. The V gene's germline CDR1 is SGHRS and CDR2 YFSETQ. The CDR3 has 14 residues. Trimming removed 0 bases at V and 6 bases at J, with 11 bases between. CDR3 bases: TGCGCCAGCAGCTTGGTCGGGGGTGTGGATACGCAGTATTTT. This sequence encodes CASSLVGGVDTQYF.

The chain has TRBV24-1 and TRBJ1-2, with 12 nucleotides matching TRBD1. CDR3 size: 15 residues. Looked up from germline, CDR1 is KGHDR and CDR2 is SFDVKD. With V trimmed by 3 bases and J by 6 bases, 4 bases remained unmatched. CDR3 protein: CATSDGGQGANGYTF. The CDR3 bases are TGTGCCACCAGTGATGGGGGACAGGGGGCGAATGGCTACACCTTC.

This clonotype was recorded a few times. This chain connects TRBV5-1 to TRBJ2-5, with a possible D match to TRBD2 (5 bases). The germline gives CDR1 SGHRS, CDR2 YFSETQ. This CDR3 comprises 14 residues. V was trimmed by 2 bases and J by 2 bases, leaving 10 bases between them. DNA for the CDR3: TGCGCCAGCAGCTTTACCGGGGTGCAAGAGACCCAGTACTTC. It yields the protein CASSFTGVQETQYF.

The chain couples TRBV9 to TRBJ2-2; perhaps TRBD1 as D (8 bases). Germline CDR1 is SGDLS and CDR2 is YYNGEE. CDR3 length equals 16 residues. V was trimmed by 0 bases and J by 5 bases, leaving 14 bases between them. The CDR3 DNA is TGTGCCAGCAGCGTAGCCGCACAGGGGGGGACCGGGGAGCTGTTTTTT. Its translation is CASSVAAQGGTGELFF.

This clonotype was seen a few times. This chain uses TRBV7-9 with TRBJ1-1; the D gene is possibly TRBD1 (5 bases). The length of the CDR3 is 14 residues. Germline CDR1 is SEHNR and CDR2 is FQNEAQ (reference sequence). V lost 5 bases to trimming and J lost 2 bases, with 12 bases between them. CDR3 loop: CASSKDSYNTEAFF. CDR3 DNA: TGTGCCAGCAGCAAAGACAGCTATAACACTGAAGCTTTCTTT.

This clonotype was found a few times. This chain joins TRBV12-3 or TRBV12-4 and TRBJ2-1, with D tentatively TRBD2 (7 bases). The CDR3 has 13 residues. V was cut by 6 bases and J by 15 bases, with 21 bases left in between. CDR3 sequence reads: CASSHGGGGSGFF. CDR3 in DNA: TGTGCCAGCAGCCACGGGGGCGGGGGCTCTGGGTTCTTC.

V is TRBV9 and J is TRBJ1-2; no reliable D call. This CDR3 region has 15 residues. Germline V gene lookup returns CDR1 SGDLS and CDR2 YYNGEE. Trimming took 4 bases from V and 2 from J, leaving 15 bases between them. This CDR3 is CASSLGWAENYGYTF. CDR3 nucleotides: TGTGCCAGCAGCCTAGGTTGGGCGGAAAACTATGGCTACACCTTC.

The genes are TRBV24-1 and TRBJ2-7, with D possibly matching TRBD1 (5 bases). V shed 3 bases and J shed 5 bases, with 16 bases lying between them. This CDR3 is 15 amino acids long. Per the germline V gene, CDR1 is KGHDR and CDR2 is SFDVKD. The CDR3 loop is CATSDSRVLQDEQYF. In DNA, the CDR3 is TGTGCCACCAGTGATAGCAGGGTCCTTCAAGACGAGCAGTACTTC.

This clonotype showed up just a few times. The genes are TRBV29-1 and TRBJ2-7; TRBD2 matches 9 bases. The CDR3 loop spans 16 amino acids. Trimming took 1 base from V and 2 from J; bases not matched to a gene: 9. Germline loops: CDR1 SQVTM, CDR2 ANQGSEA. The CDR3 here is CSVEGSQRGDAYEQYF. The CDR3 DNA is TGCAGCGTTGAAGGTAGTCAGCGGGGGGACGCCTACGAGCAGTACTTC.

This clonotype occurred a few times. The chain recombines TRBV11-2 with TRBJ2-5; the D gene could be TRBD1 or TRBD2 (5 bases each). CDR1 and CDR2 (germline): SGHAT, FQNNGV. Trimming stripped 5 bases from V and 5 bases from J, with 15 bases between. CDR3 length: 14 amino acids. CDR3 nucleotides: TGTGCCAGCAGCCCACGACAGTGGGAGGAGACCCAGTACTTC. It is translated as CASSPRQWEETQYF. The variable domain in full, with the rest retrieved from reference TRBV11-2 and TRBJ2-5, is EAGVAQSPRYKIIEKRQSVAFWCNPISGHATLYWYQQILGQGPKLLIQFQNNGVVDDSQLPKDRFSAERLKGVDSTLKIQPAKLEDSAVYLCASSPRQWEETQYFGPGTRLLVL.

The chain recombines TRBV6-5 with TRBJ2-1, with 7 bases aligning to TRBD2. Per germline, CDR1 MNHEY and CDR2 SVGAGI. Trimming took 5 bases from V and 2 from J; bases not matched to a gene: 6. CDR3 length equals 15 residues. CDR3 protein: CASSLAEPTYNEQFF. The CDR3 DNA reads TGTGCCAGCAGTCTAGCGGAGCCTACCTACAATGAGCAGTTCTTC.

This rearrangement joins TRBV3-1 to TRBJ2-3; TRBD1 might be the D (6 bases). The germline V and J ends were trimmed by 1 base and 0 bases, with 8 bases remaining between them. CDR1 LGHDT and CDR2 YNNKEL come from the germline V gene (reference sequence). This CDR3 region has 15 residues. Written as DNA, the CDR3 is TGTGCCAGCAGCCAAGTGGGGGCTAGCACAGATACGCAGTATTTT. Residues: CASSQVGASTDTQYF.

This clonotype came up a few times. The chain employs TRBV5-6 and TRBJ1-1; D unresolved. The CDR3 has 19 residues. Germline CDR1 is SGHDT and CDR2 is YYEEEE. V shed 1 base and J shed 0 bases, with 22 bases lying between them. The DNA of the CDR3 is TGTGCCAGCAGCTTGTTTCCGGTTGGCCGGTTAGGGATGAACACTGAAGCTTTCTTT. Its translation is CASSLFPVGRLGMNTEAFF.

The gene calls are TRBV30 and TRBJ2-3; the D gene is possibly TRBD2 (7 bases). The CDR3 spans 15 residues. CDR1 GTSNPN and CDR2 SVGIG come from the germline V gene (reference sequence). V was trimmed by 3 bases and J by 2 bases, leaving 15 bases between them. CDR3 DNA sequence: TGTGCCTGGAGCAAGGGGGGAGGGTTCACAGATACGCAGTATTTT. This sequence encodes CAWSKGGGFTDTQYF. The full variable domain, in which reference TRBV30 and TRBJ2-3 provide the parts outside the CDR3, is SQTIHQWPATLVQPVGSPLSLECTVEGTSNPNLYWYRQAAGRGLQLLFYSVGIGQISSEVPQNLSASRPQDRQFILSSKKLLLSDSGFYLCAWSKGGGFTDTQYFGPGTRLTVL.

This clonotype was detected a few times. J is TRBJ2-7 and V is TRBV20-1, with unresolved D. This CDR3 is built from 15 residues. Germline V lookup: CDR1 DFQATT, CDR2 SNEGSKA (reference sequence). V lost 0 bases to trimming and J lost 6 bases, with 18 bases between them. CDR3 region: CSARDRGVVPREQYF. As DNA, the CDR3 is TGCAGTGCTAGAGATCGTGGGGTCGTGCCGCGCGAGCAGTACTTC.

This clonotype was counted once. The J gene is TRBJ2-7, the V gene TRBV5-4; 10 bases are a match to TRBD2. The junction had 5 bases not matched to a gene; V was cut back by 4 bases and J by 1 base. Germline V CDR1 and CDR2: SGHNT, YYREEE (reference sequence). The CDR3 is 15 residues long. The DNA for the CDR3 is TGTGCCAGCAGCCCTAGCGGGGGCTTTTCCTACGAGCAGTACTTC. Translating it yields CASSPSGGFSYEQYF.

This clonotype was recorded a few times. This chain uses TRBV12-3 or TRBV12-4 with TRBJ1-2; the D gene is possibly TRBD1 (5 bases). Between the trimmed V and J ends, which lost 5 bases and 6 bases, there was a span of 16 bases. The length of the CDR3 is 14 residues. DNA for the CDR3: TGTGCCAGCAGTCCCAGGGCCGCGATAAATGGCTACACCTTC. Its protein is CASSPRAAINGYTF.

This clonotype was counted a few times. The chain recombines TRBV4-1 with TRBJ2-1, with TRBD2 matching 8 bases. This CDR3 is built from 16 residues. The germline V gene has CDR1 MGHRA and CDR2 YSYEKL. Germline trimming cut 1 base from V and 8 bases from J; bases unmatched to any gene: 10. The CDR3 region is CASSQGRTSIGDEQFF. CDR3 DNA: TGCGCCAGCAGCCAAGGGAGGACTAGCATAGGTGATGAGCAGTTCTTC.

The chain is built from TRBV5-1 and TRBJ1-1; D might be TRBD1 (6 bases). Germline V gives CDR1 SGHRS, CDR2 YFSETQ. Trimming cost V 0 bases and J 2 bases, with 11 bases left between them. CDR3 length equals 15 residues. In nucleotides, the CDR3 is TGCGCCAGCAGCTTGGAGTACAGGGCCAACACTGAAGCTTTCTTT. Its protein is CASSLEYRANTEAFF.

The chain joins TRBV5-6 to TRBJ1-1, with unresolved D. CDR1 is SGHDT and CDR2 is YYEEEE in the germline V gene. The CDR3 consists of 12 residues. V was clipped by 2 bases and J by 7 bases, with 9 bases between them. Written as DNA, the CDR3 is TGTGCCAGCAGCTTTCTAAGGGATGAAGCTTTCTTT. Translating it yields CASSFLRDEAFF.

The CDR3 DNA follows: TGTGCCAGCAGCCCAAAGACTAGTTTATTGGGTGGAGAGACCCAGTACTTC. It yields the protein CASSPKTSLLGGETQYF. The gene calls are TRBV7-9 and TRBJ2-5; perhaps TRBD2 as D (6 bases). This CDR3 region has 17 residues. Germline CDR1 SEHNR, CDR2 FQNEAQ (reference sequence). Trimming took off 5 bases at V and 4 bases at J, with 23 bases between the two ends.

The CDR3 is CASSSQGTGGTEAFF. CDR3 bases: TGTGCCAGCAGCTCTCAGGGGACAGGGGGCACTGAAGCTTTCTTT. The rearrangement joins TRBV7-2 to TRBJ1-1, with TRBD1 matching over 11 bases. V lost 4 bases to trimming and J lost 4 bases; unmatched junction nucleotides: 5. Germline V gene data show CDR1 as SGHTA and CDR2 as FQGNSA. CDR3 length: 15 residues.